In its sample, the clone carrying this T cell receptor beta chain was seen many times. The data derive from a study of spatial heterogeneity in lung cancer. The CDR3 consists of 16 residues. Germline loops: CDR1 SQVTM, CDR2 ANQGSEA. J lost 7 bases, V lost 1 base, and 11 bases had no gene match. TCRdb processed the 5' RACE reads anew with MiXCR; each CDR3 protein has one entry. In the table there are fewer than 60,000 distinct CDR3 sequences, less than 9% of which are singletons. Time point indicated: blood at routine non-recurrence follow-up after resection. Frozen PBMC, nontumor lung or tumor provided whole RNA, which was sequenced unsorted.

The chain carries TRBV29-1 and TRBJ2-1, with 9 bases that match TRBD1. The material sequenced was PBMCs, taken at follow-up. The clonotype comes from a female donor with early-stage non-small cell lung cancer. CDR3 sequence: CSVEGVGTGGQNEQFF. The CDR3 DNA follows: TGCAGCGTTGAAGGGGTCGGTACAGGGGGCCAAAATGAGCAGTTCTTC.